Following are 14 T cell receptor beta chains from one sample sequenced in a study of Ad26.COV2.S vaccination and SARS-CoV-2 variants. Data came from immunoSEQ multiplex PCR; TCRdb stores just in-frame clones and leaves some out. The sample lists roughly 270,000 clones; more than 70% were seen once. Treatment given: 15 to 20 received Ad26.COV2.S at low or high dose, single or two shots; about 5 received placebo; per-sample allocation not given. Day 63 after the first vaccine or placebo injection was the time point for sampling. The sequenced sample was peripheral blood, obtained in a trial of Ad26.COV2.S vaccine versus placebo. These receptors originate from a person between 18 and 65 years old who received the Ad26.COV2.S COVID-19 vaccine or a placebo.

This chain uses TRBV14 with TRBJ1-4; D unresolved. In germline, CDR1 is SGHDN, CDR2 FVKESK. The CDR3 consists of 15 residues. V was clipped by 4 bases and J by 0 bases, with 9 bases between them. CDR3 in amino acids: CASSRRAPTNEKLFF. In nucleotides, the CDR3 is TGTGCCAGCAGCCGTAGGGCCCCAACTAATGAAAAACTGTTTTTT. The full variable domain, its missing parts supplied by reference TRBV14 and TRBJ1-4, is EAGVTQFPSHSVIEKGQTVTLRCDPISGHDNLYWYRRVMGKEIKFLLHFVKESKQDESGMPNNRFLAERTGGTYSTLKVQPAELEDSGVYFCASSRRAPTNEKLFFGSGTQLSVL.

This rearrangement joins TRBV10-1 to TRBJ2-7; D possibly corresponds to TRBD1 (6 bases). Trimming left V 5 bases short and J 3 bases short, with 11 bases between. The CDR3 totals 13 residues. Germline-derived CDR1 and CDR2 are WNHNN and SYGVQD (reference sequence). The CDR3 loop reads CASSSQGNYEQYF. CDR3 DNA: TGCGCCAGCAGTTCCCAGGGGAACTACGAGCAGTACTTC.

V usage is TRBV29-1 and J usage is TRBJ2-7, with a possible D match to TRBD1 (5 bases). The germline V gene encodes CDR1 SQVTM and CDR2 ANQGSEA. The CDR3 runs 13 residues. V lost 7 bases and J 0 bases, leaving 13 bases between the germline ends. The CDR3 spells CSANQGPSYEQYF. CDR3 DNA: TGCAGCGCTAACCAGGGTCCCTCCTACGAGCAGTACTTC.

This clone appeared a single time. V gene TRBV6-6 combines with J gene TRBJ1-4; 9 bases align to TRBD1. Germline lookup yields CDR1 MNHNY and CDR2 SVGAGI (reference sequence). Unmatched junction bases numbered 9, after V lost 6 bases and J lost 4 bases. The CDR3 is 16 residues long. For the CDR3, the DNA is TGTGCCAGCAGCTATTTGCGGGACAGGGATAATGAAAAACTGTTTTTT. This codes for CASSYLRDRDNEKLFF.

This clone was counted a single time. The rearrangement links TRBV11-2 to TRBJ2-7; D may correspond to TRBD1 or TRBD2 (5 bases each). In germline, CDR1 is SGHAT, CDR2 FQNNGV. This CDR3 has 15 amino acids. The ends were cut back, 4 bases at V and 0 bases at J, with 13 bases in the middle. CDR3 amino acids: CASSYGTFSSYEQYF. CDR3 nucleotides: TGTGCCAGCAGCTATGGGACGTTTAGCTCCTACGAGCAGTACTTC.

The chain links TRBV29-1 to TRBJ2-7, with TRBD1 matching 7 bases. V trimming: 6 bases; J trimming: 6 bases; junction bases outside the gene matches: 8. Germline loops: CDR1 SQVTM, CDR2 ANQGSEA. The CDR3 runs 12 residues. The DNA of the CDR3 is TGCAGCGTCCTACAGGGGAAAGGCGAGCAGTACTTC. It specifies CSVLQGKGEQYF.

The V and J genes are TRBV5-1 and TRBJ2-3; TRBD2 agrees at 11 bases. From germline, CDR1 is SGHRS and CDR2 YFSETQ. Trimming took 3 bases from V and 6 from J; bases not matched to a gene: 9. This CDR3 spans 16 amino acids. In DNA form, the CDR3 reads TGCGCCAGCAGCTCCTTAGCGGGAGGGGTAGGGGATACGCAGTATTTT. It specifies CASSSLAGGVGDTQYF.

This clone was observed once. The J gene is TRBJ1-2, the V gene TRBV4-1, with 7 bases fitting TRBD1. Germline V gene lookup returns CDR1 MGHRA and CDR2 YSYEKL. The CDR3 covers 13 residues. With V trimmed by 4 bases and J by 4 bases, 3 bases remained unmatched. DNA of the CDR3: TGCGCCAGCAGCCCCCGGGACAGCTATGGCTACACCTTC. Translation gives CASSPRDSYGYTF.

This chain links TRBV3-1 (or the pseudogene TRBV3-2) with TRBJ1-4; maybe TRBD1 (6 bases). This CDR3 contains 16 residues. V lost 0 bases and J lost 8, with 16 bases in between. Germline CDR1 LGHDT, CDR2 YNNKEL (reference sequence). This CDR3 is CASSQDLAGAGEKLFF. CDR3 nucleotides: TGTGCCAGCAGCCAAGATCTGGCGGGGGCTGGGGAAAAACTGTTTTTT.

This clone was found once. The chain combines TRBV15 with TRBJ2-1, with 9 bases identical to TRBD1. Looked up from germline, CDR1 is LNHNV and CDR2 is YYDKDF (reference sequence). Trimming took 1 base from V and 6 from J; bases not matched to a gene: 7. CDR3 length: 16 residues. The CDR3 region is CATSRGRGQGFNEQFF. CDR3 nucleotide sequence: TGTGCCACCAGCAGAGGGCGAGGACAGGGGTTCAATGAGCAGTTCTTC.

This rearrangement joins TRBV3-1 (or the pseudogene TRBV3-2) to TRBJ1-2; D is uncertain. The V end lost 0 bases, the J end lost 8 bases, and 10 bases lay between the germline ends. The CDR3 sequence is 13 residues long. Germline lookup yields CDR1 LGHDT and CDR2 YNNKEL (reference sequence). The CDR3: CASSQDLAHGYTF. CDR3 sequence (DNA): TGTGCCAGCAGCCAAGATTTAGCACACGGCTACACCTTC.

This clone came up once. The rearrangement links TRBV7-2 to TRBJ1-4, with a weak D call TRBD1 (5 bases). CDR1 and CDR2 from the germline V gene are SGHTA and FQGNSA. V was trimmed by 2 bases and J by 3 bases, leaving 13 bases between them. CDR3 length equals 16 residues. CDR3 DNA: TGTGCCAGCAGCTTAAGGGGTAATGGACCTAATGAAAAACTGTTTTTT. Protein sequence: CASSLRGNGPNEKLFF.

This clone was recorded once. The chain carries TRBV6-5 and TRBJ1-3; D might be TRBD1 (6 bases). V gave up 6 bases and J gave up 1 base, with 13 bases separating them. In germline, CDR1 is MNHEY, CDR2 SVGAGI. This CDR3 comprises 15 residues. The CDR3 sequence: CASRTPGASGNTIYF. The CDR3 nucleotides are TGTGCCAGCAGGACCCCAGGGGCGTCTGGAAACACCATATATTTT.

The V call is TRBV6-5, the J call TRBJ2-5; 8 bases are a match to TRBD1. V was clipped by 7 bases and J by 5 bases; unmatched bases: 6. The CDR3 runs to 13 residues. CDR1 MNHEY and CDR2 SVGAGI come from the germline V gene. The CDR3 spells CASNQGARETQYF. The CDR3, as DNA: TGTGCCAGCAACCAGGGGGCTAGGGAGACCCAGTACTTC.